Listed below are T cell receptor beta chains from one sample, sequenced in a study of T cell changes during pregnancy in multiple sclerosis. Here immunoSEQ multiplex PCR was the method, and the copy in TCRdb shows in-frame clones only, minus some. The sample contains 40,000 to 50,000 clones, 92% of which appear only once. The sample here was CD4+ T cells from peripheral blood mononuclear cells, taken in the third trimester of pregnancy. The receptor source for this set is a female donor with multiple sclerosis, enrolled in a pregnancy study. The CDR3 runs from the conserved cysteine through the conserved F or W. Each record gives: CDR3 protein, J gene, clone size, V gene. Clone size is not always given. Where it is, it says once, few, many or a class for expanded clones.

cdr3_aa: CASKRGGNYGYTF; j_call: TRBJ1-2; clone_size: NA; v_call: TRBV27
cdr3_aa: CASTRTSGVYEQYF; j_call: TRBJ2-7; clone_size: NA; v_call: TRBV28
cdr3_aa: CASSRATGNTGELFF; j_call: TRBJ2-2; clone_size: NA; v_call: TRBV14
cdr3_aa: CASSRTSWRNGELFF; j_call: TRBJ2-2; clone_size: few; v_call: TRBV6-5
cdr3_aa: CASSVGTNGNEQYF; j_call: TRBJ2-7; clone_size: NA; v_call: TRBV9
cdr3_aa: CASSTAGGTYEQYF; j_call: TRBJ2-7; clone_size: NA; v_call: TRBV7-9
cdr3_aa: CASSSDRLLREQYF; j_call: TRBJ2-7; clone_size: NA; v_call: TRBV28
cdr3_aa: CASSLEGREEEKLFF; j_call: TRBJ1-4; clone_size: once; v_call: TRBV5-1
cdr3_aa: CASSADRGRGETQYF; j_call: TRBJ2-5; clone_size: once; v_call: TRBV7-3
cdr3_aa: CASSPSGGDNPYYGYTF; j_call: TRBJ1-2; clone_size: NA; v_call: TRBV4-2
cdr3_aa: CASSPRTGGTGELFF; j_call: TRBJ2-2; clone_size: NA; v_call: TRBV7-2
cdr3_aa: CASSPQGANEKLFF; j_call: TRBJ1-4; clone_size: NA; v_call: TRBV18
cdr3_aa: CASSGDRGTYNEQFF; j_call: TRBJ2-1; clone_size: NA; v_call: TRBV5-8
cdr3_aa: CASSLRTGGVGELFF; j_call: TRBJ2-2; clone_size: NA; v_call: TRBV28
cdr3_aa: CSVRNRGPYNEQFF; j_call: TRBJ2-1; clone_size: few; v_call: TRBV29-1
cdr3_aa: CASSSSGMRQETQYF; j_call: TRBJ2-5; clone_size: NA; v_call: TRBV9
cdr3_aa: CASSMRTSGRRADTQYF; j_call: TRBJ2-3; clone_size: NA; v_call: TRBV19